This TCR beta chain was documented in a study of cytomegalovirus exposure and HLA in healthy donors. Study background: From donors who were HLA-typed, an early data release held around 80 million unique TCRs.

Study-wide results and limits: When analyzed later, a missense DCLRE1C variant was found to be linked to TCR beta V- and J-gene trimming.

Primers for the PCR totalled 60 Vbeta and 13 Jbeta. The method was immunoSEQ multiplex PCR; TCRdb's version includes in-frame clones alone and lacks a portion of them. The sample lists about 150,000 clones, around 80% seen once, with approximately 1.3% in the top ten. With regard to this clone: The antigen is not known.

The germline CDR1 and CDR2 sequences are GTSNPN and SVGIG (reference sequence). The ends were cut back, 3 bases at V and 4 bases at J, with 15 bases in the middle. CDR3 length: 14 residues. The specimen was PBMCs. The receptor was derived from a woman aged 25 to 39 in good health and CMV-seropositive. V is TRBV30 and J is TRBJ1-1; D not certain. In DNA form, the CDR3 reads TGTGCCTGGAGGAAGGAGGATTTCGTCACTGAAGCTTTCTTT. Translation gives CAWRKEDFVTEAFF.